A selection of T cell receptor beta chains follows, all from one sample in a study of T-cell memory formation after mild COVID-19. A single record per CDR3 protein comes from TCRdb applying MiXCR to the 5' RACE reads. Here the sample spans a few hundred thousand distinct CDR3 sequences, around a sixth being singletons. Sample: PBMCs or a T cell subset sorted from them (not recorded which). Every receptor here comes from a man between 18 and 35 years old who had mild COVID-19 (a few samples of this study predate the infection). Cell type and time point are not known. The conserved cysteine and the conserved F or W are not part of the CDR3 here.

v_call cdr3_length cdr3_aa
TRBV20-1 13 SARQRRGPGETQY
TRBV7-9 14 ASSSVRVSGANVLT
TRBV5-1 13 ASSSGGVLTDTQY
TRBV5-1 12 ASSQKQGPNEQF
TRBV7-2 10 ASSLSSRTQY
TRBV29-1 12 SVEITGDTGELF
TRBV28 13 ASGKRQGGKETQY
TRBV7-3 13 ASSLYGQKGTEAF
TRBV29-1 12 SVENRDRGREQY
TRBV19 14 ASQNSRDPGNTEAF
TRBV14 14 SSSQAPADYNSPLH
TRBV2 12 ASRLYRGNTEAF
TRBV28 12 ASFPSGGQETQY
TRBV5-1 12 ASSLADFADTQY
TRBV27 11 ASSTLRGDGYT
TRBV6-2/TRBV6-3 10 ASSQDSVEAF
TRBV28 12 ASSWTVSQETQY
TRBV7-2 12 ASSPGGGPNEQF
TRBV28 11 ASSSLDRTEAF
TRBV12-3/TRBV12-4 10 ASTNSYGPLH
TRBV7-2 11 ASSLEEALEQF
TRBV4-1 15 ASSQDLPVFGNQPQH
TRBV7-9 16 ASSSTSGGLSSYNEQF
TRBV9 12 ASSAGVGGDEQF
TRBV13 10 ASSLSQPGYT
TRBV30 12 AWSEDRGSYEQY
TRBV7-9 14 ASSPIAGTDYNEQF
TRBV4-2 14 ASSRDPGTSFETQY
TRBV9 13 ASSVGGTGANVLT
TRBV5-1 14 ASSLVTRSTNYGYT
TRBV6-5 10 ASSPDWGEAF
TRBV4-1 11 ASSQTGILGYT
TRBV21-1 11 ASSKKALYGYT
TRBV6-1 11 ASSWTGTGEQY
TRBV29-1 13 SVGKQVDPTDTQY
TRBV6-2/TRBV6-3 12 ASSYSKPFYEQY
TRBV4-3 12 ASSQDSKGQPQH
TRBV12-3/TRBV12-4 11 ASSLSRMQGYT
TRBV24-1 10 ATSHPGDGYT
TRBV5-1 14 ASIPRGTGLQETQY
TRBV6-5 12 ASGGTGVSNEQF
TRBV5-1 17 ASSDYVQYRLAVEETQY
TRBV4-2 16 ASSQETSGGANENIQY
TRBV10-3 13 AIRPGRMTIDGYT